The 3 T cell receptor beta chains in this list originate from one sample, sequenced in a study of blood T cell repertoires in COVID-19. Clones were sequenced by immunoSEQ multiplex PCR, and TCRdb holds only the in-frame ones, with some missing. The table has over 250,000 clones, approximately 83% seen once. Sequencing was performed on peripheral blood. These receptors were taken from a woman between 65 and 79 years old with acute or convalescent COVID-19.

The J gene is TRBJ1-1, the V gene TRBV18, with D unclear. From germline, CDR1 is KGHSH and CDR2 LQKENI. V lost 0 bases, J lost 11 bases, and 10 bases lay in between. The length of the CDR3 is 12 residues. In nucleotides, the CDR3 is TGTGCCAGCTCACCACCGGAAGGAGGGGCTTTCTTT. It encodes CASSPPEGGAFF.

This rearrangement joins TRBV5-1 to TRBJ2-6, with 7 positions matching TRBD1. Germline CDR1 is SGHRS and CDR2 is YFSETQ. The V segment lost 4 bases and the J segment 11 bases; nucleotides outside the gene matches: 15. The CDR3 has 16 amino acids. The CDR3 loop is CASSPTSLGTVDVLTF. The CDR3 DNA is TGCGCCAGCAGCCCCACCTCTCTCGGGACAGTGGACGTCCTGACTTTC.

The V gene is TRBV5-1, the J gene TRBJ1-1, with TRBD1 as a possible D gene (5 bases). The ends were cut back, 1 base at V and 1 base at J, with 11 bases in the middle. The germline CDR1 and CDR2 sequences are SGHRS and YFSETQ. This CDR3 has 15 residues. CDR3 nucleotide sequence: TGCGCCAGCAGCTTGCTGCAGGGTCCGAACACTGAAGCTTTCTTT. It yields the protein CASSLLQGPNTEAFF.